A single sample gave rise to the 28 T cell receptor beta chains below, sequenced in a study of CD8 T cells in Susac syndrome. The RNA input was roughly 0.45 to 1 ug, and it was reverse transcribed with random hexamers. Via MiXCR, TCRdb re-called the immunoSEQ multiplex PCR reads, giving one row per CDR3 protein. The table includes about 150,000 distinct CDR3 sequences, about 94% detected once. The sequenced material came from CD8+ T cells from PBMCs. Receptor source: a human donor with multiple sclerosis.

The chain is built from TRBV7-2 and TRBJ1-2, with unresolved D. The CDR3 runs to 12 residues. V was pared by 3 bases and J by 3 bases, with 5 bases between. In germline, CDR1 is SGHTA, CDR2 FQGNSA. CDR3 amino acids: CASSFTDYGYTF. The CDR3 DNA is TGTGCCAGCAGCTTCACGGACTATGGCTACACCTTC.

For the CDR3, the DNA is TGTGCCAGCAGCTCGACAGTCAAGGGTGGCCAGTACTTC. It translates to CASSSTVKGGQYF. This rearrangement joins TRBV11-2 to TRBJ2-5; perhaps TRBD1 as D (5 bases). The ends were cut back, 4 bases at V and 10 bases at J, with 16 bases in the middle. Germline CDR1 and CDR2: SGHAT and FQNNGV. The CDR3 has 13 amino acids.

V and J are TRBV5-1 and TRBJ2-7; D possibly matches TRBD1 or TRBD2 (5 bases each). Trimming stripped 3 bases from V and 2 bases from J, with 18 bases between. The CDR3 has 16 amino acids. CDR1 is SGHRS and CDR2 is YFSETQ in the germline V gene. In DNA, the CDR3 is TGCGCCAGCAGCTCCGGGTCGGGGCGACTAACCTACGAGCAGTACTTC. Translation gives CASSSGSGRLTYEQYF.

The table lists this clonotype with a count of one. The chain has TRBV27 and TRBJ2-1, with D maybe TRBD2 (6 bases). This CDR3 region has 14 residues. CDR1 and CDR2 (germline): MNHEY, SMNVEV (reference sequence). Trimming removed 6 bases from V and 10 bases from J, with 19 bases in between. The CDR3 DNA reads TGTGCCAGCAGGGGGGGACCAGGAATGGTCGAGCAGTTCTTC. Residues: CASRGGPGMVEQFF.

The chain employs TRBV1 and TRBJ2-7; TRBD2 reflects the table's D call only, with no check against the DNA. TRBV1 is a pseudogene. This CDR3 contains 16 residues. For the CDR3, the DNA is TGCACCAGCAGCCTCCCGACTAGCGGGCAACCCTACGAGCAGTACTTC. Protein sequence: CTSSLPTSGQPYEQYF.

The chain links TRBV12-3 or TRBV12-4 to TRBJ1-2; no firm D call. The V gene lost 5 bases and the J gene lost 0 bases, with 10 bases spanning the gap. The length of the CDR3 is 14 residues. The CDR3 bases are TGTGCCAGCAGTGCAGGCGTTCCTAACTATGGCTACACCTTC. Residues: CASSAGVPNYGYTF.

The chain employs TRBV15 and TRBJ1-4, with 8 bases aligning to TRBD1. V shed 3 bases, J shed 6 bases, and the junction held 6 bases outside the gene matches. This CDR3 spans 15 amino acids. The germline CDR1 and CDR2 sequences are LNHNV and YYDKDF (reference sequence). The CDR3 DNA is TGTGCCACCAGCAGTCAGGGGGCGGCGGATGAAAAACTGTTTTTT. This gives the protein CATSSQGAADEKLFF.

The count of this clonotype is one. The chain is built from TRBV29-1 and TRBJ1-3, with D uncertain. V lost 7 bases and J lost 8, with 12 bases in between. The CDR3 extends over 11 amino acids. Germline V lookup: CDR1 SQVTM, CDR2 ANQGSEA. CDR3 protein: CSAEQAHTIYF. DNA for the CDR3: TGCAGCGCGGAGCAGGCGCACACCATATATTTT.

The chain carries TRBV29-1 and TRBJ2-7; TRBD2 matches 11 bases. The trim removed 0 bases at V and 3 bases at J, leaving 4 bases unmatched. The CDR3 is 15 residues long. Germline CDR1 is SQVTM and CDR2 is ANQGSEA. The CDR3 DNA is TGCAGCGTTGAAGAAGTAGCGGGGGGGCTCTACGAGCAGTACTTC. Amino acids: CSVEEVAGGLYEQYF.

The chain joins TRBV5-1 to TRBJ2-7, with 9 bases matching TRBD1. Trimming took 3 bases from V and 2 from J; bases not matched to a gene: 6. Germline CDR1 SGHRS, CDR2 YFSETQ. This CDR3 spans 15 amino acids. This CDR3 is CASSWDRVTPYEQYF. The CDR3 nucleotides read TGCGCCAGCAGCTGGGACAGGGTAACCCCCTACGAGCAGTACTTC. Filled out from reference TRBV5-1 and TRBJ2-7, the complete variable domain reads KAGVTQTPRYLIKTRGQQVTLSCSPISGHRSVSWYQQTPGQGLQFLFEYFSETQRNKGNFPGRFSGRQFSNSRSEMNVSTLELGDSALYLCASSWDRVTPYEQYFGPGTRLTVT.

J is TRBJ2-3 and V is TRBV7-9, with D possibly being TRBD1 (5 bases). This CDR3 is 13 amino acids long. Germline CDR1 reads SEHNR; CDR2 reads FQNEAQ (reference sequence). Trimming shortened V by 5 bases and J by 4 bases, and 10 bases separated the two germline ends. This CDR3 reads CASSTARADTQYF. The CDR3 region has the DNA TGTGCCAGCAGCACAGCCAGGGCAGATACGCAGTATTTT.

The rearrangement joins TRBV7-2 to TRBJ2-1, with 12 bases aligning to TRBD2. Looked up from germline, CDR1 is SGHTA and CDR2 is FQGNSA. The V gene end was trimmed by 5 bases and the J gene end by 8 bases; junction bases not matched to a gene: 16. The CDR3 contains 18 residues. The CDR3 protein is CASSLPLAGGYLGYEQFF. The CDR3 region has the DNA TGTGCCAGCAGCCTACCACTAGCGGGGGGCTACCTGGGGTATGAGCAGTTCTTC. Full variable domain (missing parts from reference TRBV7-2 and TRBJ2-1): GAGVSQSPSNKVTEKGKDVELRCDPISGHTALYWYRQSLGQGLEFLIYFQGNSAPDKSGLPSDRFSAERTGGSVSTLTIQRTQQEDSAVYLCASSLPLAGGYLGYEQFFGPGTRLTVL.

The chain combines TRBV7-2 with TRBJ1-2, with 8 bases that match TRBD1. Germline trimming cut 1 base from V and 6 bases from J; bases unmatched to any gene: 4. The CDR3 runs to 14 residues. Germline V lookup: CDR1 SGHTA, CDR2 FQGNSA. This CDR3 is CASSLDVRGHGYTF. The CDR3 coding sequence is TGTGCCAGCAGCTTAGACGTCAGGGGGCATGGCTACACCTTC.

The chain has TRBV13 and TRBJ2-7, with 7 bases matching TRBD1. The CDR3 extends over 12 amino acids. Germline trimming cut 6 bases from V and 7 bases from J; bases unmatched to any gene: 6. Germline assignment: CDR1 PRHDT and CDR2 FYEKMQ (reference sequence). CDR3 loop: CASSDRAKEQYF. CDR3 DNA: TGTGCCAGCAGTGACAGGGCGAAAGAGCAGTACTTC.

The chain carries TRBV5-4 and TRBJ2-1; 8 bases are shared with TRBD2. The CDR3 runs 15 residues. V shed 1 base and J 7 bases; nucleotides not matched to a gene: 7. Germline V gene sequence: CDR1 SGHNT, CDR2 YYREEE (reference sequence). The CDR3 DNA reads TGTGCCAGCAGCTTGCTTAGCGGGGCGGGGAATGAGCAGTTCTTC. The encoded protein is CASSLLSGAGNEQFF.

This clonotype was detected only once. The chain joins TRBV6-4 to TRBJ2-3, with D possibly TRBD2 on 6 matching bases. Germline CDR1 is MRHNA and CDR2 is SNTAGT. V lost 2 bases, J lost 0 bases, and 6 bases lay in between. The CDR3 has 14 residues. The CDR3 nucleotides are TGTGCCAGCAGTGACGGGACTAGCACAGATACGCAGTATTTT. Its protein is CASSDGTSTDTQYF.

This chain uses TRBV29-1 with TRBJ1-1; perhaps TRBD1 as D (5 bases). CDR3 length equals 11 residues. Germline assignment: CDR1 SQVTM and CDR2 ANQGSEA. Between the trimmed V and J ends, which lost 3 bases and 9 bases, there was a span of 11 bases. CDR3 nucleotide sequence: TGCAGCGTTGAGATGGGGGGGAAAGCTTTCTTT. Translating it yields CSVEMGGKAFF.

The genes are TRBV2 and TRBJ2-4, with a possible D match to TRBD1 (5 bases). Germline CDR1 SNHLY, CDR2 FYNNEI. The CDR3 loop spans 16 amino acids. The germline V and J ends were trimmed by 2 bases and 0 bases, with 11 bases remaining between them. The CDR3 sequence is CASSESGLLAKNIQYF. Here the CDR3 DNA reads TGTGCCAGCAGTGAATCAGGGTTACTAGCCAAAAACATTCAGTACTTC.

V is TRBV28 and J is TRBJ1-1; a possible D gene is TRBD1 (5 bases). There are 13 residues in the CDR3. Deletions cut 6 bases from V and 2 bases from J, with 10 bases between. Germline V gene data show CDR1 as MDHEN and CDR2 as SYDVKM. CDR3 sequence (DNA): TGTGCCAGCAGCAATCAGGGTAACACTGAAGCTTTCTTT. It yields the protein CASSNQGNTEAFF.

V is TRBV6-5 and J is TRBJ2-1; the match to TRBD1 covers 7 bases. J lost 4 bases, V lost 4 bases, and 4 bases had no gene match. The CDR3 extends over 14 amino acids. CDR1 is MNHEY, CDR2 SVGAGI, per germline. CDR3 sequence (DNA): TGTGCCAGCAGTTGGGGGACAGCATACAATGAGCAGTTCTTC. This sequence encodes CASSWGTAYNEQFF.

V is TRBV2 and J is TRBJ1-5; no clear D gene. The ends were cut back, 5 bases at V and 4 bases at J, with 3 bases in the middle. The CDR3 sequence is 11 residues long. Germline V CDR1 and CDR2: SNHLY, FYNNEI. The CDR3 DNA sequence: TGTGCCAGCAGTCGAAATCAGCCCCAGCATTTT. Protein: CASSRNQPQHF.

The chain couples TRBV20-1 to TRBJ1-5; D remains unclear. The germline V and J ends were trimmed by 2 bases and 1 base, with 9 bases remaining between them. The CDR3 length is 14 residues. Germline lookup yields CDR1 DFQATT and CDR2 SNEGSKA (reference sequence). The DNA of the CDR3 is TGCAGTGCTAGAAGCAGGTTAAGCAATCAGCCCCAGCATTTT. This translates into CSARSRLSNQPQHF.

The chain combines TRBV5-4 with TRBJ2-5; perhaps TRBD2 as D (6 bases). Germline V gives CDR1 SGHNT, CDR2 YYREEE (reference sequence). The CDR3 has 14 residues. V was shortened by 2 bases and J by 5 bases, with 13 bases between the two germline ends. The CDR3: CASSFRGREETQYF. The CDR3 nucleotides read TGTGCCAGCAGCTTCCGGGGGAGAGAGGAGACCCAGTACTTC.

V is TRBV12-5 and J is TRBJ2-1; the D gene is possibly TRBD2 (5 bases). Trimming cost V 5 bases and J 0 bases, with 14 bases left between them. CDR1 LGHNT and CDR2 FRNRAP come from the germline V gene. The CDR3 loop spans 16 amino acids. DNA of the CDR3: TGTGCTAGTGGTCTACCGTTAGAGGGCTCCTACAATGAGCAGTTCTTC. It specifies CASGLPLEGSYNEQFF.

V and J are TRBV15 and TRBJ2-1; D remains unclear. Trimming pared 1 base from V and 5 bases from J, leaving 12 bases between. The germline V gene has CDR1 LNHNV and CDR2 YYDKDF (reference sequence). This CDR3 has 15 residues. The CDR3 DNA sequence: TGTGCCACCAGCAGAGTAGCTAACCCCAACAATGAGCAGTTCTTC. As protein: CATSRVANPNNEQFF.

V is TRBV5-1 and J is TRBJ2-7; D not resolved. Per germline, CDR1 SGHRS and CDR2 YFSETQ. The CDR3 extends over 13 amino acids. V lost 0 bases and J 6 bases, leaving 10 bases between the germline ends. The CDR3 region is CASSLAPQSEQYF. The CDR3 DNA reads TGCGCCAGCAGCTTGGCCCCTCAAAGCGAGCAGTACTTC.

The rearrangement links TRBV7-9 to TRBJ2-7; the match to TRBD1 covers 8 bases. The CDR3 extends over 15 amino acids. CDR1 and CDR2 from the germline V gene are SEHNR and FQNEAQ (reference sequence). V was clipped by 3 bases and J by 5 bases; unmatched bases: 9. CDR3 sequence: CASSLGAGGFDEQYF. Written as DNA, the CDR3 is TGTGCCAGCAGCTTGGGGGCAGGGGGCTTTGACGAGCAGTACTTC.

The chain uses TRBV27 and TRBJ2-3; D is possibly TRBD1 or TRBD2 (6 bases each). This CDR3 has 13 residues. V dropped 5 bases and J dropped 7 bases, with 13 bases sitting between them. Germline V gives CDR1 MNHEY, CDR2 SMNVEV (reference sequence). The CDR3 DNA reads TGTGCCAGCAGTGGGGGGCGGTTTTATACGCAGTATTTT. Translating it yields CASSGGRFYTQYF.